The 24 T cell receptor beta chains below were found in one sample sequenced in a study of regulatory T cells in long-lasting Graves disease (dated by TCRdb to 2020 to 2023). The meaning of the sample's time point label: newly diagnosed GD, antithyroid drugs for less than 3 months. For both TCR sequencing and RNA sequencing, RNA was extracted from PBMCs in TRIzol. The library was obtained by multiplex PCR. The sequencer was an Illumina HiSeq 4000. To build TCR beta libraries, CDR3 regions were amplified by Arm-PCR using iRepertoire HTBI primers. TCRdb passed the public sequencing reads through fastp at Q25 and MiXCR, retaining productive beta sequences. A single entry per CDR3 protein holds the most common genes and DNA from its merged rows. The sample table lists a few hundred thousand distinct CDR3 sequences, over 20% of them with a count of one. Over 11% of the sample lies in the top ten. The sequenced sample was peripheral blood mononuclear cells (PBMCs), obtained at new diagnosis, from a patient treated with antithyroid drugs. All receptors derive from a female donor with Graves disease.

A note on this clonotype: A read error may be the cause here, since a much bigger clone is one base away. The gene calls are TRBV12-3 or TRBV12-4 and TRBJ1-4; TRBD1 matches at 9 bases. The CDR3 length is 15 residues. The CDR3 nucleotides read TGTGCCAGCAGTCCGAACAGGGGGCAAACTGAAAAACTGCTTTTT. Protein sequence: CASSPNRGQTEKLLF.

This clonotype showed up just a few times. The J gene is TRBJ2-7, the V gene TRBV9; 10 nucleotides align to TRBD2. CDR3 length equals 17 residues. Trimming cost V 0 bases and J 8 bases; bases outside gene matches: 14. The germline CDR1 and CDR2 sequences are SGDLS and YYNGEE. The CDR3 protein is CASSVAPPVAGGEKQYF. In nucleotides, the CDR3 is TGTGCCAGCAGCGTAGCCCCTCCGGTAGCGGGAGGAGAGAAGCAGTACTTC.

This clonotype was seen many times. The genes are TRBV9 and TRBJ2-7; D gene unclear. Trimming cost V 5 bases and J 3 bases, with 9 bases left between them. The CDR3 loop spans 12 amino acids. Germline-derived CDR1 and CDR2 are SGDLS and YYNGEE. Written as DNA, the CDR3 is TGTGCCAGCAGTGGTCCCAACTACGAGCAGTACTTC. Amino acid sequence: CASSGPNYEQYF.

This clonotype was seen more than once but under ten times. CDR3 residues: CATSDLQVAYNEQFF. The CDR3 DNA reads as TGTGCCACCAGTGATTTGCAGGTGGCCTACAATGAGCAGTTCTTC. The chain uses TRBV24-1 and TRBJ2-1; D gene unclear. CDR3 length: 15 amino acids. Trimming removed 0 bases at V and 2 bases at J, with 7 bases between. Germline V gene sequence: CDR1 KGHDR, CDR2 SFDVKD.

This clonotype was seen ten or more times. CDR3 in DNA: TGTGCCAGCGCGGCGTACCAAGAGACCCAGTACTTC. It specifies CASAAYQETQYF. This sequence joins TRBV7-9 and TRBJ2-5, with unresolved D. From germline, CDR1 is SEHNR and CDR2 FQNEAQ (reference sequence). There are 12 residues in the CDR3. V shed 8 bases and J shed 0 bases, with 7 bases lying between them.

This clonotype was counted only a few times. The rearrangement links TRBV25-1 to TRBJ2-1, with 10 bases that match TRBD1. The CDR3 loop spans 15 amino acids. The trim removed 2 bases at V and 7 bases at J, leaving 5 bases unmatched. Per the germline V gene, CDR1 is MGHDK and CDR2 is SYGVNS. The CDR3, as DNA: TGTGCCAGCAGTGAACCGGGACAGGGGAGGAATGAGCAGTTCTTC. Translation: CASSEPGQGRNEQFF.

Points on this clonotype: This may arise from a read error, as a much more abundant clone is one base away. The V and J genes are TRBV11-2 and TRBJ2-7; tentatively, D is TRBD1 (6 bases). Germline V gives CDR1 SGHAT, CDR2 FQNNGV. V lost 5 bases and J lost 7, with 12 bases in between. The CDR3 is 12 residues long. CDR3 sequence reads: CASSIRRGEQYF. In nucleotides, the CDR3 is TGTGCCAGCAGCATACGCAGGGGAGAGCAGTACTTC. Using reference TRBV11-2 and TRBJ2-7 for the parts outside the CDR3, the full variable domain is EAGVAQSPRYKIIEKRQSVAFWCNPISGHATLYWYQQILGQGPKLLIQFQNNGVVDDSQLPKDRFSAERLKGVDSTLKIQPAKLEDSAVYLCASSIRRGEQYFGPGTRLTVT.

The chain uses TRBV4-3 and TRBJ2-2; D unresolved. CDR1 and CDR2 (germline): LGHNA, YSLEER. Trimming took 0 bases from V and 6 from J, leaving 20 bases between them. The length of the CDR3 is 18 residues. In DNA form, the CDR3 reads TGCGCCAGCAGCCAAGATAAAGGGCAGAGTGCGCAGGCCGGGGAGCTGTTTTTT. This gives the protein CASSQDKGQSAQAGELFF.

V and J are TRBV12-3 or TRBV12-4 and TRBJ1-5; D is perhaps TRBD1 (6 bases). With 10 bases removed from V and 7 bases from J, the gap between germline ends came to 26 bases. The CDR3 consists of 16 residues. The CDR3 nucleotides are TGTGCCATCAGAGAAACGCTAGGACAGACGATACAGCCCCAGCATTTT. Translating gives CAIRETLGQTIQPQHF.

This clonotype showed up just a few times. This chain joins TRBV10-3 and TRBJ2-2, with 7 bases aligning to TRBD2. CDR1 and CDR2 (germline): ENHRY, SYGVKD. After removal of 0 bases from V and 8 bases from J, the junction contained 3 bases not matched to a gene. This CDR3 contains 14 residues. The CDR3 nucleotides are TGTGCCATCAGTGAGTCGACGGGAGGTGGGGAGCTGTTTTTT. Protein product: CAISESTGGGELFF.

A note on this clonotype: A read error is possible here, since a much larger clone lies one base away. V usage is TRBV20-1 and J usage is TRBJ2-7; possible D gene TRBD1, 6 bases. The V end was cut by 5 bases, the J end by 6 bases, with 20 bases between. The CDR3 runs 14 residues. Germline V gene sequence: CDR1 DFQATT, CDR2 SNEGSKA (reference sequence). The CDR3 sequence: CSASTGHPRAEQYF. For the CDR3, the DNA is TGCAGTGCTTCTACGGGACACCCCCGGGCCGAGCAGTACTTC.

The sample holds many counts of this clonotype. The V call is TRBV5-1, the J call TRBJ2-1; 8 bases fit TRBD2. V lost 0 bases, J lost 10 bases, and 15 bases stayed unmatched. Germline V gives CDR1 SGHRS, CDR2 YFSETQ. This CDR3 comprises 17 residues. This chain's CDR3 is CASSLVSAGLGFAEQFF. For the CDR3, the DNA is TGCGCCAGCAGCTTGGTCTCCGCGGGACTAGGGTTCGCGGAGCAGTTCTTC.

This clonotype was counted ten times or more. The chain combines TRBV18 with TRBJ2-5; the D is unclear. This CDR3 has 15 amino acids. The V gene lost 0 bases and the J gene lost 1 base, with 9 bases spanning the gap. Germline-derived CDR1 and CDR2 are KGHSH and LQKENI. This chain's CDR3 is CASSPPKGLQETQYF. CDR3 coding DNA: TGTGCCAGCTCACCACCGAAGGGCCTCCAAGAGACCCAGTACTTC.

This clonotype was counted a few times. The rearrangement uses TRBV10-3 and TRBJ1-5; 10 bases agree with TRBD1. V lost 2 bases, J lost 7 bases, and 5 bases stayed unmatched. The germline CDR1 and CDR2 sequences are ENHRY and SYGVKD. This CDR3 is 15 amino acids long. As DNA, the CDR3 is TGTGCCATCAGTGAGCGACAGGGGGCGAGACAGCCCCAGCATTTT. This codes for CAISERQGARQPQHF.

The CDR3: CASSDSVDEKLFF. The CDR3 DNA follows: TGCGCCAGCAGCGACTCGGTAGATGAAAAACTGTTTTTT. The rearrangement uses TRBV10-1 and TRBJ1-4; unclear D gene. CDR3 length: 13 amino acids. The ends were cut back, 6 bases at V and 6 bases at J, with 11 bases in the middle. CDR1 and CDR2 (germline): WNHNN, SYGVQD (reference sequence).

This clonotype was seen a handful of times. A much larger clone lies one base from this, so it may be a read error. V gene TRBV28 combines with J gene TRBJ1-2; no reliable D call. The CDR3 sequence is 13 residues long. The germline CDR1 and CDR2 sequences are MDHEN and SYDVKM. The CDR3 coding sequence is TGTGCCGGCAGCTTATCGGGTTTCGGTGGCTACACCTTC. Protein product: CAGSLSGFGGYTF.

CDR3 residues: CASSQYHRGDEQYF. The CDR3 DNA reads TGTGCCAGCAGCCAATACCACCGGGGTGACGAGCAGTACTTC. The chain links TRBV3-1 to TRBJ2-7; D possibly corresponds to TRBD2 (5 bases). This CDR3 is built from 14 residues. In germline, CDR1 is LGHDT, CDR2 YNNKEL (reference sequence). The V and J ends lost 2 bases and 5 bases respectively, with 13 bases between them.

As concerns this clonotype: A far larger clone is one nucleotide away, so this likely arose from a read error. V and J are TRBV10-3 and TRBJ2-1, with D perhaps TRBD2 (7 bases). This CDR3 spans 13 amino acids. Trimming stripped 10 bases from V and 7 bases from J, with 17 bases between. CDR1 and CDR2 from the germline V gene are ENHRY and SYGVKD. CDR3 DNA sequence: TGTGCCAGCACCCGGCGGGGGCAAAATGAGCAGTTCTTC. It specifies CASTRRGQNEQFF.

This clonotype was observed a few times. A read error may explain this, as a much larger clone is one base away. The chain recombines TRBV27 with TRBJ2-1; 9 bases fit TRBD2. CDR3 length: 14 amino acids. Losses at the gene ends were 7 bases for V and 6 bases for J; bases not matched to a gene: 7. In germline, CDR1 is MNHEY, CDR2 SMNVEV (reference sequence). The CDR3 coding sequence is TGTGCCAGCACCTCTAGCGGGGAACTCAATGAGCAGTTCTTC. Translation: CASTSSGELNEQFF.

This clonotype was observed many times. The genes are TRBV11-1 and TRBJ1-1, with D possibly being TRBD1 (6 bases). Germline V gene data show CDR1 as SGHAT and CDR2 as FQDESV (reference sequence). The CDR3 is made up of 16 amino acids. V was clipped by 1 base and J by 5 bases, with 17 bases between them. The DNA of the CDR3 is TGTGCCAGCAGCTTAGAGCGGCCGGGGGCGGAGACTGAAGCTTTCTTT. Encoded protein: CASSLERPGAETEAFF.

The table lists this clonotype with many counts. Written as DNA, the CDR3 is TGTGCCAGCTCACCGACAGTTCAAGAGACCCAGTACTTC. It encodes CASSPTVQETQYF. V is TRBV18 and J is TRBJ2-5; weak D call: TRBD1 (5 bases). V was pared by 3 bases and J by 2 bases, with 7 bases between. Germline CDR1 KGHSH, CDR2 LQKENI. The CDR3 spans 13 residues.

This clonotype was observed many times. This chain connects TRBV6-1 to TRBJ2-7; no reliable D call. This CDR3 comprises 14 residues. Germline values: CDR1 MNHNS, CDR2 SASEGT. Trimming left V 5 bases short and J 0 bases short, with 11 bases between. CDR3 bases: TGTGCCAGCAGTCAGGACGGAAGCTCCTACGAGCAGTACTTC. The encoded protein is CASSQDGSSYEQYF.

At least ten counts were recorded for this clonotype. V and J are TRBV20-1 and TRBJ1-4, with TRBD1 matching 8 bases. CDR1 and CDR2 from the germline V gene are DFQATT and SNEGSKA (reference sequence). With 0 bases clipped from V and 6 bases from J, the junction kept 12 bases outside the gene matches. The CDR3 consists of 17 residues. CDR3 residues: CSARDQTGGASYEKLFF. For the CDR3, the DNA is TGCAGTGCTAGAGATCAAACAGGGGGTGCTTCTTATGAAAAACTGTTTTTT.

Comments on this clonotype: A far larger clone is off by one base, so a read error is likely. The CDR3 carries no conserved terminal phenylalanine or tryptophan, so it likely arises from a read error. The chain combines TRBV6-1 with TRBJ2-1; D is unresolved. In germline, CDR1 is MNHNS, CDR2 SASEGT. This CDR3 is 12 amino acids long. Trimming took 6 bases from V and 8 from J, leaving 11 bases between them. In nucleotides, the CDR3 is TGTGCCAGCAGCCCCTCGCGCTATGAGCAGTTCCTC. Translation gives CASSPSRYEQFL.